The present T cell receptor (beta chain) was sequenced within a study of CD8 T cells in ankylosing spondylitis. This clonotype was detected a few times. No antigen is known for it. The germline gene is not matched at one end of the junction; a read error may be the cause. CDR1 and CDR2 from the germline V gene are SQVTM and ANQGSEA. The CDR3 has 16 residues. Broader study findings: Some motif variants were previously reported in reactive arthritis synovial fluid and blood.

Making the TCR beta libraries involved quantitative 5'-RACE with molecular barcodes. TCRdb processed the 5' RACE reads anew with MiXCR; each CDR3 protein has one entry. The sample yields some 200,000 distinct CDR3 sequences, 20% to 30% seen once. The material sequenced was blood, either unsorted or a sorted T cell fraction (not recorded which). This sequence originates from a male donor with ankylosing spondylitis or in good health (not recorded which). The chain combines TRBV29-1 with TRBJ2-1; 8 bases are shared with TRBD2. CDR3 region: CSVEDRTSGSYNEQFF. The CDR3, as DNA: TGCAGCGTGGAAGACCGTACTAGCGGCAGTTACAATGAGCAGTTCTTC.